The T cell receptor beta chain described here comes from a study of shared clonotypes between healthy human individuals. Study background: The people who gave samples were a couple of women and three men aged 18 to 49.

Findings and limits, study-wide: Naive subsets, compared against memory subsets, generally had larger estimated richness values.

Per the authors' pipeline: From ImmunoSEQ came sequences covering only the junction and carrying no quality scores, so filtering differed. The repertoire was sequenced with immunoSEQ multiplex PCR; TCRdb's copy has only in-frame clones and lacks some. V and J calls and clone size are those listed in that table; D and trimming were worked out from the DNA. The sample holds around 240,000 clones, 65% seen once. Comment on this clone: Its matching antigen is unknown.

V trimming: 8 bases; J trimming: 4 bases; junction bases outside the gene matches: 11. There are 14 residues in the CDR3. Germline V gives CDR1 MNHNS, CDR2 SASEGT. This clonotype was sampled from a man under 40 in good health. Sequencing was done on a sample of memory CD4+ T cells sorted from blood. The subset was: CD45RA-negative fraction. The chain couples TRBV6-1 to TRBJ2-7, with 7 bases that match TRBD1. CDR3 coding DNA: TGTGCCAGCGGGTCTAGACAGGGTCGATACGAGCAGTACTTC. It yields the protein CASGSRQGRYEQYF.